These 15 T cell receptor beta chains originate from one sample sequenced in a study of T-cell memory formation after mild COVID-19. TCRdb redid the calling of the 5' RACE reads with MiXCR, one entry per CDR3 protein. The table includes around 320,000 distinct CDR3 sequences, 25% to 30% detected once. The source material was PBMCs or a T cell subset sorted from them (not recorded which). The receptors were gathered from an adult woman who had mild COVID-19 (a few samples of this study predate the infection). Cell type and time point are not known.

This chain joins TRBV5-1 and TRBJ2-3; the D call may be TRBD1 or TRBD2 (5 bases each). Per the germline V gene, CDR1 is SGHRS and CDR2 is YFSETQ. CDR3 size: 15 residues. Trimming took off 0 bases at V and 1 base at J, with 9 bases between the two ends. The CDR3 reads CASSLGGDGTDTQYF. CDR3 nucleotides: TGCGCCAGCAGCTTGGGAGGGGACGGCACAGATACGCAGTATTTT.

This clonotype was seen only a few times. The chain uses TRBV5-1 and TRBJ2-3; 10 bases agree with TRBD2. This CDR3 region has 18 residues. Germline V lookup: CDR1 SGHRS, CDR2 YFSETQ. J was trimmed by 1 base and V by 1 base; bases with no gene match: 9. CDR3 region: CASSLLSGGARGTDTQYF. The CDR3 coding sequence is TGCGCCAGCAGCTTGCTGAGCGGGGGGGCCCGGGGCACAGATACGCAGTATTTT.

This chain connects TRBV6-5 to TRBJ1-1; the D gene is possibly TRBD1 (5 bases). Trimming left V 7 bases short and J 0 bases short, with 15 bases between. This CDR3 contains 15 residues. The V gene's germline CDR1 is MNHEY and CDR2 SVGAGI. Here the CDR3 DNA reads TGTGCCAGCACAAATGGGGCGGTATTGAACACTGAAGCTTTCTTT. It specifies CASTNGAVLNTEAFF.

This clonotype turned up a few times. V is TRBV3-1 and J is TRBJ2-3; weak D call: TRBD1 (5 bases). The CDR3 spans 17 residues. V lost 6 bases and J lost 2, with 21 bases in between. In germline, CDR1 is LGHDT, CDR2 YNNKEL (reference sequence). CDR3 nucleotides: TGTGCCAGCAGACTCAAGGCGAGACAGAAGAACACAGATACGCAGTATTTT. This gives the protein CASRLKARQKNTDTQYF.

The chain couples TRBV4-3 to TRBJ2-7; D gene ambiguous. This CDR3 spans 13 amino acids. Looked up from germline, CDR1 is LGHNA and CDR2 is YSLEER. The V gene lost 0 bases and the J gene lost 4 bases, with 7 bases spanning the gap. The CDR3 here is CASSQEMGYEQYF. In nucleotides, the CDR3 is TGCGCCAGCAGCCAAGAAATGGGTTACGAGCAGTACTTC.

The table lists this clonotype with a few counts. V gene TRBV5-1 combines with J gene TRBJ1-2; 8 nucleotides align to TRBD1. This CDR3 has 13 amino acids. The junction had 5 bases not matched to a gene; V was cut back by 7 bases and J by 3 bases. Germline CDR1 SGHRS, CDR2 YFSETQ. In DNA form, the CDR3 reads TGCGCCAGCGCCATGGGACAGGACTATGGCTACACCTTC. This gives the protein CASAMGQDYGYTF.

V and J are TRBV7-9 and TRBJ2-7, with D possibly being TRBD1 (6 bases). The CDR3 runs 14 residues. The germline CDR1 and CDR2 sequences are SEHNR and FQNEAQ (reference sequence). V dropped 5 bases and J dropped 2 bases, with 13 bases sitting between them. The CDR3 here is CASSRDILTYEQYF. CDR3 nucleotides: TGTGCCAGCAGCCGGGACATTCTAACCTACGAGCAGTACTTC.

J is TRBJ2-3 and V is TRBV4-1, with 13 bases that match TRBD2. This CDR3 contains 17 residues. CDR1 MGHRA and CDR2 YSYEKL come from the germline V gene. V gave up 1 base and J gave up 4 bases; unmatched junction bases: 5. For the CDR3, the DNA is TGCGCCAGCAGCCAAGTCGGACTAGCGGGGGCTGCAGATACGCAGTATTTT. It codes for CASSQVGLAGAADTQYF.

This sequence joins TRBV19 and TRBJ2-1; weak D call: TRBD2 (7 bases). Germline V gene data show CDR1 as LNHDA and CDR2 as SQIVND (reference sequence). The CDR3 runs 12 residues. Trimming cost V 6 bases and J 9 bases, with 12 bases left between them. The CDR3, as DNA: TGTGCCAGTAGCGGGGGGCCCGCTGAGCAGTTCTTC. Protein product: CASSGGPAEQFF.

This clonotype was detected a few times. The rearrangement links TRBV3-1 to TRBJ2-7; D gene ambiguous. CDR1 is LGHDT and CDR2 is YNNKEL in the germline V gene (reference sequence). V was shortened by 0 bases and J by 3 bases, with 9 bases between the two germline ends. There are 14 residues in the CDR3. The CDR3 DNA sequence: TGTGCCAGCAGCCAAGATCGCCACAGCTACGAGCAGTACTTC. As protein: CASSQDRHSYEQYF.

This clonotype has only a few counts. The V and J genes are TRBV30 and TRBJ2-1; 7 nucleotides line up with TRBD2. J lost 9 bases, V lost 3 bases, and 11 bases had no gene match. Looked up from germline, CDR1 is GTSNPN and CDR2 is SVGIG (reference sequence). This CDR3 is built from 14 residues. CDR3 region: CAWRRRENRVEQFF. The CDR3, as DNA: TGTGCCTGGAGACGGCGGGAGAACCGGGTTGAGCAGTTCTTC.

The chain employs TRBV20-1 and TRBJ1-4; D call uncertain. The germline V and J ends were trimmed by 4 bases and 0 bases, with 9 bases remaining between them. CDR3 size: 14 residues. Germline V gene data show CDR1 as DFQATT and CDR2 as SNEGSKA (reference sequence). This CDR3 is CSAIREATNEKLFF. For the CDR3, the DNA is TGCAGTGCTATAAGGGAGGCAACTAATGAAAAACTGTTTTTT.

This clonotype was seen a few times. J is TRBJ1-5 and V is TRBV12-3 or TRBV12-4; D unresolved. The CDR3 totals 18 residues. Trimming left V 6 bases short and J 0 bases short, with 21 bases between. The CDR3 coding sequence is TGTGCCAGCAGCCTCGAACCTAGACCAACTAATAGCAATCAGCCCCAGCATTTT. It codes for CASSLEPRPTNSNQPQHF.

The gene calls are TRBV13 and TRBJ2-7; the D is unclear. Trimming stripped 1 base from V and 6 bases from J, with 10 bases between. Germline-derived CDR1 and CDR2 are PRHDT and FYEKMQ (reference sequence). The CDR3 consists of 13 residues. The CDR3 reads CASSLALVGEQYF. Written as DNA, the CDR3 is TGTGCCAGCAGCTTAGCCTTGGTCGGCGAGCAGTACTTC.

The chain has TRBV15 and TRBJ2-5; D may be TRBD1 (6 bases). The CDR3 totals 17 residues. Germline CDR1 is LNHNV and CDR2 is YYDKDF (reference sequence). Between the trimmed V and J ends, which lost 3 bases and 1 base, there was a span of 18 bases. CDR3 sequence reads: CATSRPISRRGQETQYF. CDR3 DNA sequence: TGTGCCACCAGCAGGCCAATATCGCGCAGGGGCCAAGAGACCCAGTACTTC.